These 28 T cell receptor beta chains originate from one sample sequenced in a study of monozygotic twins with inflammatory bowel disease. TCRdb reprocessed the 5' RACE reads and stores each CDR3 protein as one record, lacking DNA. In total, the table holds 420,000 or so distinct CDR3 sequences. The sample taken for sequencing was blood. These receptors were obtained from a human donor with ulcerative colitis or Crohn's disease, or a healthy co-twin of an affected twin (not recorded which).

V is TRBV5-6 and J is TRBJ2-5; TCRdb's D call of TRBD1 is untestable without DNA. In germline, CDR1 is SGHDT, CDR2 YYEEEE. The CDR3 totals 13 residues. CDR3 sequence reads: CASCRDREKTQYF.

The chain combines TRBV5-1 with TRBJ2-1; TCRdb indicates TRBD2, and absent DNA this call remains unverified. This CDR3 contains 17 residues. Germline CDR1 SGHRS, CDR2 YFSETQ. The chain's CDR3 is CASSLIAGGISYNEQFF.

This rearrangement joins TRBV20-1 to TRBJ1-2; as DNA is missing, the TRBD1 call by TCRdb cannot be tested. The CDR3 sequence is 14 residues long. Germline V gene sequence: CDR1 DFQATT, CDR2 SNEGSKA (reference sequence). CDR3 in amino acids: CSAPGVGQGKGYTF.

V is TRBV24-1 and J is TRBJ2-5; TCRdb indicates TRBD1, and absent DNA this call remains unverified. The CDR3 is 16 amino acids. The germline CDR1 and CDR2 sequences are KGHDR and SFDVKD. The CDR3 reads CATSDPLGQRQETQYF.

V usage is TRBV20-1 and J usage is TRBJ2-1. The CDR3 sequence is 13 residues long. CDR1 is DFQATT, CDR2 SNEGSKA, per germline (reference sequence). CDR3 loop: CSASGRIYNEQFF.

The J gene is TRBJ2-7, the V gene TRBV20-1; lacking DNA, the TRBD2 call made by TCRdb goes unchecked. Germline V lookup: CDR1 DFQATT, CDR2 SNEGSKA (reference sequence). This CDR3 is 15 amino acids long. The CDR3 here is CSARDFTSGSYEQYF.

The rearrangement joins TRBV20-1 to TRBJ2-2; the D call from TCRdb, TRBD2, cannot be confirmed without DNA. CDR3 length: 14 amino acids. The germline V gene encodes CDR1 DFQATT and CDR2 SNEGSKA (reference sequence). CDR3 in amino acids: CSARLAGDTGELFF.

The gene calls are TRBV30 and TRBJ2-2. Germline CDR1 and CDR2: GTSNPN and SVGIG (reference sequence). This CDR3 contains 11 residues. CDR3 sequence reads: CAWSIPGELFF.

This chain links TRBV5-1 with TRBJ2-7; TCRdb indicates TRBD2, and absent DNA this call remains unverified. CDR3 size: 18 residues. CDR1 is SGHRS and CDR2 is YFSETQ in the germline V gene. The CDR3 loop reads CASSPQPMTSGAPYEQYF.

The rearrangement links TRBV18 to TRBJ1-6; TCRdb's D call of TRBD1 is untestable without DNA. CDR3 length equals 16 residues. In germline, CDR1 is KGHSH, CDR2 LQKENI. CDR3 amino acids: CASSPTRGTGTSPLHF.

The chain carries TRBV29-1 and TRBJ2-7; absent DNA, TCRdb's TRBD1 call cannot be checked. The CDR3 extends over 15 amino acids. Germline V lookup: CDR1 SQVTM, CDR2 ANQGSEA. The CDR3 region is CSVSSGATATYEQYF.

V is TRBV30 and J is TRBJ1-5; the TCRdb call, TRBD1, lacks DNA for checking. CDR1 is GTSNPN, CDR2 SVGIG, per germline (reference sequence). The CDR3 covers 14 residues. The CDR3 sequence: CAWSSRQGDQPQHF.

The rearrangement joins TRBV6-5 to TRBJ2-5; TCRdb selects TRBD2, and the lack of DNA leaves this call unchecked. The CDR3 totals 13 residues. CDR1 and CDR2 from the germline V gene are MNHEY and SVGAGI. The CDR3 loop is CASGGRLQETQYF.

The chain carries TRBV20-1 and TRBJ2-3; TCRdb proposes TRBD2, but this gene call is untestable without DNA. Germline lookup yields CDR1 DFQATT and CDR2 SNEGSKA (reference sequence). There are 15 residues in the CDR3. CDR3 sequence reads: CSANTGTSGTDTQYF.

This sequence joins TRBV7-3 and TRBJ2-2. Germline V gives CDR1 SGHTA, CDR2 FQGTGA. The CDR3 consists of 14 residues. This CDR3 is CASSLSRNTGELFF.

The chain's CDR3 is CSATRRATFSYEQYF. This rearrangement joins TRBV20-1 to TRBJ2-7; TCRdb outputs TRBD2, but without DNA this stays unchecked. Germline lookup yields CDR1 DFQATT and CDR2 SNEGSKA (reference sequence). The CDR3 has 15 amino acids.

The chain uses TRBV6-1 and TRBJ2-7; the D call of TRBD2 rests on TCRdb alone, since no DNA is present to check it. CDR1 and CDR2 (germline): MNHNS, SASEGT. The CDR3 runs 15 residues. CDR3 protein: CASSTGLAGAYEQYF.

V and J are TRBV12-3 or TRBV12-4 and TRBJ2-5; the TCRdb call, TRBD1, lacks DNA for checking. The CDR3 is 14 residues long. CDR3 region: CASRITGRVETQYF.

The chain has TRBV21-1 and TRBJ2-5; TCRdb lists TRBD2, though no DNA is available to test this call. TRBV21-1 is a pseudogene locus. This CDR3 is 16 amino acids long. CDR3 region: CASRKNVAGGRETQYF.

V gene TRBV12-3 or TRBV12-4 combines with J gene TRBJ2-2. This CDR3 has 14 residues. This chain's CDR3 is CASTKRESTGELFF.

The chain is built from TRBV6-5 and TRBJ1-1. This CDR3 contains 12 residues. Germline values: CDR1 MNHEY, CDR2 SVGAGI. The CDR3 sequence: CASSYANTEAFF.

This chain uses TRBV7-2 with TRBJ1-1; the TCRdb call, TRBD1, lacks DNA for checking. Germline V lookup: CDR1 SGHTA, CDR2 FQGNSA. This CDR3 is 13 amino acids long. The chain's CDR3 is CASSLTGAAEAFF. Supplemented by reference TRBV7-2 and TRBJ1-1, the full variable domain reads GAGVSQSPSNKVTEKGKDVELRCDPISGHTALYWYRQSLGQGLEFLIYFQGNSAPDKSGLPSDRFSAERTGGSVSTLTIQRTQQEDSAVYLCASSLTGAAEAFFGQGTRLTVV.

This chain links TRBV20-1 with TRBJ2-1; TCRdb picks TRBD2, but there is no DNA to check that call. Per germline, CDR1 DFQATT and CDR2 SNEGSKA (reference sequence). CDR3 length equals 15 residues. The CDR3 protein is CSARDGAGVNNEQFF.

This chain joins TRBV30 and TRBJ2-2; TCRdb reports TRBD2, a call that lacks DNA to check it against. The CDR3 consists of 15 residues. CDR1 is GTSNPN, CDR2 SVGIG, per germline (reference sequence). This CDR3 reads CAWKRKRGSTGELFF.

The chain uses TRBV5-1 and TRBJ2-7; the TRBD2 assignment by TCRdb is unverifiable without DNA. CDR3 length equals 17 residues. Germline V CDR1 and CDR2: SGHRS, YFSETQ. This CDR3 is CASSGTGTSGRWYEQYF.

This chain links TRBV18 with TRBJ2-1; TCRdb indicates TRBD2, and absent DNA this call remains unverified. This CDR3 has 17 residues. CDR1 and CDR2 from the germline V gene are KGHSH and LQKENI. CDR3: CASSTLTWTSGSYEQFF.

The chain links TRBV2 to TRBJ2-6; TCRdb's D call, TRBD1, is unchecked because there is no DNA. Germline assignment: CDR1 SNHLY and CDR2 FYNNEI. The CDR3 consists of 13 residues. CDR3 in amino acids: CASRGQRANVLTF.

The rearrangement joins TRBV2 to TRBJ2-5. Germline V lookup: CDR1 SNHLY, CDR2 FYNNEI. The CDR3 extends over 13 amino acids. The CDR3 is CASKRIEQETQYF.